The source of this TCR beta chain is a study of cytomegalovirus exposure and HLA in healthy donors. General study points: Later work found that TCR association rates differed between HLA loci; DRB1 had the most and HLA-C the fewest. Most TCR sequences were rare, but some public TCRs occurred in many donors.

Worth noting for this clone: Its specificity is not known.

The CDR3 has 12 amino acids. Germline CDR1 SGHDT, CDR2 YYEEEE. The primer mix had 60 Vbeta and 13 Jbeta primers. Libraries were prepared by immunoSEQ multiplex PCR; TCRdb keeps only in-frame clonotypes and omits some of them. The sample table includes 150,000 or so clones. Sequences were obtained from PBMCs. The clonotype comes from a young man in good health and CMV-seronegative. V is TRBV5-6 and J is TRBJ2-5; no reliable D call. The DNA end lines up better with TRBJ2-7; the J call may be wrong. CDR3 bases: TGTGCCAGCAGCTTGAAGGACTACGAGCAGTACTTC. It is translated as CASSLKDYEQYF.